This T cell receptor (beta chain) was sequenced in a study of cytotoxic CD8 clonotypes in ibrutinib-treated CLL. This clone was observed a few times. Researchers set a sequencing depth target of 1 in 200,000 to 1 in 1 million T cells. Repertoires were generated with immunoSEQ multiplex PCR, while TCRdb's copy carries only in-frame clones and drops some. This sample carries approximately 130,000 clones, about 85% of them seen once, and the ten largest clones take roughly 3.5%. The V segment lost 5 bases and the J segment 7 bases; nucleotides outside the gene matches: 8. The CDR3 is made up of 14 amino acids. Germline V gene sequence: CDR1 MNHEY, CDR2 SMNVEV (reference sequence).

The chain uses TRBV27 and TRBJ2-7; 10 nucleotides align to TRBD1. The sample here was PBMCs, taken after 24 months of ibrutinib treatment. This TCR was recovered from a human donor with chronic lymphocytic leukemia. The DNA for the CDR3 is TGTGCCAGCAGTGGGACAGGGGTTATTGGGGAGCAGTACTTC. It encodes CASSGTGVIGEQYF.